The present TCR beta chain was sequenced within a study of shared clonotypes between healthy human individuals. Overall study: The donor pool was made up of two women and a few men aged 18 to 49.

Donors were healthy HIV-negative adults without recent acute infections or vaccinations. CDR1 SGHNT and CDR2 YYREEE come from the germline V gene (reference sequence). V lost 4 bases to trimming and J lost 5 bases; unmatched junction nucleotides: 5. The CDR3 has 13 residues. Study findings and constraints: The generation probabilities recorded for non-shared clonotypes fell below those of clonotypes shared by all four donors. Naive CD4 clonotypes overlapped across a handful of donors at roughly 5%.

Method: immunoSEQ multiplex PCR; TCRdb's copy keeps in-frame clones and lacks some. In the table there are over a million clones, about 96% of which are singletons. For this clone: Its specificity is not known.

This clonotype was obtained from a young man in good health. The specimen sequenced was naive CD4+ T cells sorted from blood. Subset reported: CD45RA+ positively selected. The rearrangement joins TRBV5-4 to TRBJ2-7, with TRBD1 matching 8 bases. The chain's CDR3 is CASSRTGIHEQYF. In DNA form, the CDR3 reads TGTGCCAGCAGCCGGACAGGGATCCACGAGCAGTACTTC.